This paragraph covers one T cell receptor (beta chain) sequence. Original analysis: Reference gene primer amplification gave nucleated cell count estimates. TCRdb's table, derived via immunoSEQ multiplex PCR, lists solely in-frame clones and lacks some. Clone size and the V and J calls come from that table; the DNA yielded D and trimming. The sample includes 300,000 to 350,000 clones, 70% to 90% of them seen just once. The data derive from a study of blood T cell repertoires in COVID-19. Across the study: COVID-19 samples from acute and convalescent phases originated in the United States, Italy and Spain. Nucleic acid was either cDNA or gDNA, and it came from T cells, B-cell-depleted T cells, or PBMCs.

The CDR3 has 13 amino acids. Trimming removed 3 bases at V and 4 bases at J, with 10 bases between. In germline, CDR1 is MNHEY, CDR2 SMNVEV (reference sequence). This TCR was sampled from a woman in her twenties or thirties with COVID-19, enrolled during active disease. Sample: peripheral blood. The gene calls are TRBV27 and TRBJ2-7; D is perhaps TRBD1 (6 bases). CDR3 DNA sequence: TGTGCCAGCAGTTTCGGAACAGGGTACGAGCAGTACGTC. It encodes CASSFGTGYEQYV.